What follows are 14 T cell receptor beta chains derived from one specimen sequenced in a study of beta chain features in type 1 diabetes. For these TCRs, the target antigens are not known. Isolated RNA was reverse transcribed in full, so expressed TCRB transcripts were sequenced. Method: immunoSEQ multiplex PCR; TCRdb's copy keeps in-frame clones and lacks some. The top ten hold roughly 0.015% of the sample, which has 310,000 or so clones, 15% seen once. General observations from the study: Among patients with Type 1 diabetes, TCRB CDR3s were moderately but significantly shorter in every one of the four CD4+ subsets.

Input material: naive CD4+ T cells from blood. Source of these receptors: a man aged 18 to 29 with type 1 diabetes.

The gene calls are TRBV19 and TRBJ1-1; tentatively, D is TRBD1 (6 bases). V was clipped by 8 bases and J by 6 bases, with 22 bases between them. This CDR3 spans 15 amino acids. CDR1 and CDR2 (germline): LNHDA, SQIVND (reference sequence). The CDR3 coding sequence is TGTGCCAGTTCTAGAGCACCCAACAGGGCTCCTGAAGCTTTCTTT. This translates into CASSRAPNRAPEAFF.

The V call is TRBV5-1, the J call TRBJ2-1, with 7 nucleotides matching TRBD1. J gave up 3 bases and V 3 bases, and 3 bases lay outside the gene matches. The CDR3 is 14 amino acids. Germline assignment: CDR1 SGHRS and CDR2 YFSETQ. The CDR3 here is CASSYGQVYNEQFF. The CDR3 DNA reads as TGCGCCAGCAGCTATGGACAGGTCTACAATGAGCAGTTCTTC.

The CDR3: CAWRGGQNYGYTF. DNA for the CDR3: TGTGCCTGGAGGGGGGGACAGAACTATGGCTACACCTTC. The rearrangement joins TRBV30 to TRBJ1-2; 7 positions agree with TRBD1. The CDR3 contains 13 residues. From germline, CDR1 is GTSNPN and CDR2 SVGIG (reference sequence). V lost 3 bases to trimming and J lost 2 bases; unmatched junction nucleotides: 3.

This clone was observed a few times. J is TRBJ2-7 and V is TRBV29-1; 9 bases agree with TRBD1. CDR1 SQVTM and CDR2 ANQGSEA come from the germline V gene. CDR3 length: 14 amino acids. Trimming cost V 7 bases and J 4 bases; bases outside gene matches: 11. In nucleotides, the CDR3 is TGCAGCGCCAAGCGGGGACAGGGTCAGTACGAGCAGTACTTC. It encodes CSAKRGQGQYEQYF.

This clone has a handful of counts. The chain employs TRBV30 and TRBJ2-7; 10 positions match TRBD1. Germline V gives CDR1 GTSNPN, CDR2 SVGIG (reference sequence). V lost 2 bases, J lost 1 base, and 5 bases stayed unmatched. The CDR3 loop spans 15 amino acids. The CDR3 DNA reads TGTGCCTGGAGTAGGTGGGACAGGGGATCCTACGAGCAGTACTTC. Amino acid sequence: CAWSRWDRGSYEQYF.

This chain links TRBV18 with TRBJ2-7; TRBD2 aligns across 9 bases. The CDR3 has 14 residues. Trimming took 3 bases from V and 3 from J; bases not matched to a gene: 3. Per germline, CDR1 KGHSH and CDR2 LQKENI. The CDR3 DNA sequence: TGTGCCAGCTCACCGCGGGGGGGCCGCTACGAGCAGTACTTC. This translates into CASSPRGGRYEQYF.

The table lists this clone with a few counts. This chain joins TRBV28 and TRBJ2-1, with 7 positions matching TRBD2. The CDR3 contains 14 residues. Germline trimming cut 7 bases from V and 14 bases from J; bases unmatched to any gene: 17. CDR1 MDHEN and CDR2 SYDVKM come from the germline V gene. The CDR3 nucleotides read TGTGCCAGCACCCATTCCTCCAAACTGGCGGGGGAGTTCTTC. It encodes CASTHSSKLAGEFF.

The chain joins TRBV28 to TRBJ1-5; D ambiguous. Trimming pared 2 bases from V and 0 bases from J, leaving 14 bases between. Germline V gene lookup returns CDR1 MDHEN and CDR2 SYDVKM. The CDR3 extends over 17 amino acids. The CDR3 DNA follows: TGTGCCAGCAGTTTAATGCGGGGTACCTATAGCAATCAGCCCCAGCATTTT. Its protein product is CASSLMRGTYSNQPQHF.

The table lists this clone with a few counts. The chain links TRBV9 to TRBJ2-5; D uncertain. The CDR3 is made up of 15 amino acids. CDR1 is SGDLS, CDR2 YYNGEE, per germline. Trimming stripped 0 bases from V and 3 bases from J, with 12 bases between. The CDR3 sequence: CASSVGVAVEETQYF. DNA of the CDR3: TGTGCCAGCAGCGTAGGAGTGGCGGTCGAAGAGACCCAGTACTTC.

The chain couples TRBV15 to TRBJ2-1; unclear D gene. The V gene lost 3 bases and the J gene lost 9 bases, with 12 bases spanning the gap. Germline CDR1 and CDR2: LNHNV and YYDKDF (reference sequence). CDR3 length equals 13 residues. The CDR3 DNA reads TGTGCCACCAGCAGCAACAAAGGCGGTGAGCAGTTCTTC. This gives the protein CATSSNKGGEQFF. Filled out from reference TRBV15 and TRBJ2-1, the complete variable domain reads DAMVIQNPRYQVTQFGKPVTLSCSQTLNHNVMYWYQQKSSQAPKLLFHYYDKDFNNEADTPDNFQSRRPNTSFCFLDIRSPGLGDTAMYLCATSSNKGGEQFFGPGTRLTVL.

This clone has only a few counts. The V call is TRBV6-5, the J call TRBJ2-1; 11 positions agree with TRBD2. Germline CDR1 reads MNHEY; CDR2 reads SVGAGI. The CDR3 length is 14 residues. The V and J ends lost 7 bases and 4 bases, in that order; junction bases with no gene match: 3. CDR3 sequence (DNA): TGTGCCAGCAATCTAGCGGGGGGATACAATGAGCAGTTCTTC. Translated: CASNLAGGYNEQFF.

This clone has more than one count but fewer than ten. The CDR3 protein is CASSDRRGYGYTF. The DNA of the CDR3 is TGTGCCAGCAGTGATCGCCGGGGTTATGGCTACACCTTC. V gene TRBV6-1 combines with J gene TRBJ1-2; D gene ambiguous. This CDR3 has 13 residues. Germline V gives CDR1 MNHNS, CDR2 SASEGT. V was cut by 3 bases and J by 5 bases, with 10 bases left in between.

This sequence joins TRBV6-1 and TRBJ1-1; no firm D call. The germline V and J ends were trimmed by 0 bases and 3 bases, with 5 bases remaining between them. Germline-derived CDR1 and CDR2 are MNHNS and SASEGT. This CDR3 is 13 amino acids long. The CDR3 spells CASSEARYTEAFF. CDR3 bases: TGTGCCAGCAGTGAAGCGCGGTACACTGAAGCTTTCTTT.

CDR3 amino acids: CASSMGGNTGELFF. CDR3 DNA sequence: TGTGCCAGTAGTATGGGAGGGAACACCGGGGAGCTGTTTTTT. This chain connects TRBV19 to TRBJ2-2, with D possibly being TRBD2 (6 bases). The germline V gene has CDR1 LNHDA and CDR2 SQIVND (reference sequence). The CDR3 sequence is 14 residues long. Trimming removed 3 bases from V and 1 base from J, with 6 bases in between.